The 24 T cell receptor beta chains in this list originate from one sample, sequenced in a study of blood T cell repertoires in COVID-19. Data came from immunoSEQ multiplex PCR; TCRdb stores just in-frame clones and leaves some out. Here the sample spans approximately 68,000 clones, around nine tenths being singletons. The material sequenced was peripheral blood. All receptors derive from a man between 65 and 85 years old with active or convalescent COVID-19.

The rearrangement uses TRBV25-1 and TRBJ2-2; the D gene is possibly TRBD1 (6 bases). The CDR3 has 14 residues. The V gene's germline CDR1 is MGHDK and CDR2 SYGVNS. Between the trimmed V and J ends, which lost 6 bases and 2 bases, there was a span of 10 bases. The CDR3 DNA is TGTGCCAGCAGAGGGGGACCTAACACCGGGGAGCTGTTTTTT. This sequence encodes CASRGGPNTGELFF.

The V and J genes are TRBV6-6 and TRBJ1-2, with 7 nucleotides matching TRBD1. The CDR3 extends over 16 amino acids. The V gene's germline CDR1 is MNHNY and CDR2 SVGAGI (reference sequence). J lost 6 bases, V lost 3 bases, and 13 bases had no gene match. The CDR3 loop reads CASSYGPADRAHGYTF. The CDR3 bases are TGTGCCAGCAGTTATGGCCCCGCTGACAGGGCACATGGCTACACCTTC.

This rearrangement joins TRBV5-5 to TRBJ2-1; TRBD1 agrees at 9 bases. CDR3 length: 16 amino acids. V lost 2 bases, J lost 2 bases, and 5 bases stayed unmatched. In germline, CDR1 is SGHKS, CDR2 YYEKEE (reference sequence). The DNA of the CDR3 is TGTGCCAGCAGCTTCGTAACAGGGGGCGCCTACAATGAGCAGTTCTTC. Protein product: CASSFVTGGAYNEQFF.

The CDR3 nucleotides read TGTGCCAGCTTACTAGGTGCAGGGGCCGAGAACACTGAAGCTTTCTTT. The encoded protein is CASLLGAGAENTEAFF. V is TRBV28 and J is TRBJ1-1; D is perhaps TRBD1 (6 bases). V gave up 8 bases and J gave up 1 base, with 20 bases separating them. Germline assignment: CDR1 MDHEN and CDR2 SYDVKM. The CDR3 sequence is 16 residues long.

V gene TRBV23-1 combines with J gene TRBJ2-5; D is perhaps TRBD2 (5 bases). TRBV23-1 belongs to the ORF category, with a function that is uncertain. This CDR3 is built from 12 residues. Trimming cost V 8 bases and J 5 bases, with 12 bases left between them. The CDR3 sequence: CASAPGKETQYF. Written as DNA, the CDR3 is TGCGCCAGCGCACCGGGGAAGGAGACCCAGTACTTC.

The rearrangement joins TRBV3-1 (or the pseudogene TRBV3-2) to TRBJ2-1; 10 bases agree with TRBD2. From germline, CDR1 is LGHDT and CDR2 YNNKEL (reference sequence). V was pared by 0 bases and J by 9 bases, with 8 bases of the junction left unmatched. The CDR3 consists of 16 residues. CDR3 loop: CASSQEASGGFGEQFF. CDR3 DNA sequence: TGTGCCAGCAGCCAAGAGGCTAGCGGGGGTTTTGGTGAGCAGTTCTTC.

V gene TRBV5-4 combines with J gene TRBJ2-2, with TRBD2 identical over 10 bases. Germline V gene sequence: CDR1 SGHNT, CDR2 YYREEE (reference sequence). Trimming cost V 2 bases and J 5 bases; bases outside gene matches: 3. The CDR3 has 15 amino acids. As DNA, the CDR3 is TGTGCCAGCAGCTTACTAGCGGGGACAACCGGGGAGCTGTTTTTT. This encodes CASSLLAGTTGELFF.

In DNA form, the CDR3 reads TGCGCCAGCAGCTTGGGCACTAGTGCCAAAAACATTCAGTACTTC. It is translated as CASSLGTSAKNIQYF. This chain joins TRBV5-1 and TRBJ2-4, with D tentatively TRBD2 (5 bases). Looked up from germline, CDR1 is SGHRS and CDR2 is YFSETQ. The CDR3 sequence is 15 residues long. The ends were cut back, 0 bases at V and 1 base at J, with 8 bases in the middle.

This clone appeared a single time. The chain employs TRBV12-3 or TRBV12-4 and TRBJ1-1; no definite D call. With 3 bases removed from V and 1 base from J, the gap between germline ends came to 6 bases. The CDR3 length is 13 residues. CDR3 sequence reads: CASSFRGNTEAFF. Here the CDR3 DNA reads TGTGCCAGCAGTTTTCGGGGGAACACTGAAGCTTTCTTT.

This clone occurred once. The rearrangement joins TRBV19 to TRBJ1-6; D perhaps matches TRBD1 (6 bases). Germline V gene data show CDR1 as LNHDA and CDR2 as SQIVND (reference sequence). The germline V and J ends were trimmed by 5 bases and 10 bases, with 15 bases remaining between them. The CDR3 has 14 residues. CDR3 in DNA: TGTGCCAGTAGTTCTAAGGGGGGGGAATCACCCCTCCACTTT. Translating gives CASSSKGGESPLHF.

The V and J genes are TRBV23-1 and TRBJ2-1; 11 nucleotides line up with TRBD1. TRBV23-1 is recorded as an ORF, its role being uncertain. This CDR3 spans 17 amino acids. Trimming cost V 8 bases and J 9 bases; bases outside gene matches: 18. The CDR3 bases are TGCGCCAGCCCAATTTACGGACAGGGGGCGCAGGGGGGTGAGCAGTTCTTC. Protein product: CASPIYGQGAQGGEQFF.

This chain links TRBV10-2 with TRBJ2-7; possibly TRBD1 for D (6 bases). V shed 4 bases and J shed 5 bases, with 12 bases lying between them. The germline CDR1 and CDR2 sequences are WSHSY and SAAADI. The CDR3 length is 13 residues. The chain's CDR3 is CASSATGTHEQYF. The CDR3 bases are TGCGCCAGCAGTGCTACAGGGACCCACGAGCAGTACTTC.

J is TRBJ2-5 and V is TRBV20-1; 10 bases fit TRBD2. V gave up 3 bases and J gave up 5 bases; unmatched junction bases: 6. The CDR3 totals 14 residues. Germline V gene data show CDR1 as DFQATT and CDR2 as SNEGSKA (reference sequence). The CDR3, as DNA: TGCAGTGCTAGTCTCCTAGCGGGAGAGGAGACCCAGTACTTC. It specifies CSASLLAGEETQYF.

A single count supports this clone. The rearrangement uses TRBV5-1 and TRBJ2-7; 7 nucleotides agree with TRBD2. Germline trimming cut 7 bases from V and 1 base from J; bases unmatched to any gene: 11. This CDR3 has 15 residues. Per the germline V gene, CDR1 is SGHRS and CDR2 is YFSETQ. The DNA for the CDR3 is TGCGCCAGCGCTTTCACAGCGGGGCGGTCCTACGAGCAGTACTTC. Its protein is CASAFTAGRSYEQYF.

The rearrangement joins TRBV6-1 to TRBJ1-6; possible D gene TRBD1, 5 bases. Deletions cut 2 bases from V and 9 bases from J, with 11 bases between. The CDR3 is 14 amino acids. Germline assignment: CDR1 MNHNS and CDR2 SASEGT. The CDR3 reads CASSETTRVSPLHF. In nucleotides, the CDR3 is TGTGCCAGCAGTGAAACTACCAGGGTTTCACCCCTCCACTTT.

This clone has only one observation. The DNA of the CDR3 is TGCGCCAGCAGCCCAGAGAGACTAGCCTACGAGCAGTACTTC. Protein product: CASSPERLAYEQYF. The rearrangement uses TRBV5-1 and TRBJ2-7; weak D call: TRBD2 (6 bases). The germline gives CDR1 SGHRS, CDR2 YFSETQ. With 4 bases removed from V and 2 bases from J, the gap between germline ends came to 13 bases. The CDR3 is made up of 14 amino acids.

The chain is built from TRBV19 and TRBJ1-5; D may be TRBD1 (5 bases). CDR3 size: 18 residues. With 3 bases removed from V and 8 bases from J, the gap between germline ends came to 26 bases. CDR1 is LNHDA, CDR2 SQIVND, per germline (reference sequence). The CDR3 nucleotides are TGTGCCAGTAGTATGAACCCCCTCCGGGCAGGGAGGATGAAGCCCCAGCATTTT. Its translation: CASSMNPLRAGRMKPQHF. Combining the CDR3 with reference TRBV19 and TRBJ1-5 gives the whole variable domain DGGITQSPKYLFRKEGQNVTLSCEQNLNHDAMYWYRQDPGQGLRLIYYSQIVNDFQKGDIAEGYSVSREKKESFPLTVTSAQKNPTAFYLCASSMNPLRAGRMKPQHFGDGTRLSIL.

The chain couples TRBV7-3 to TRBJ2-1; 7 nucleotides line up with TRBD1. CDR3 size: 15 residues. The V gene's germline CDR1 is SGHTA and CDR2 FQGTGA. Trimming removed 4 bases from V and 2 bases from J; junction bases left unmatched: 5. CDR3 sequence: CASSSSGQTYNEQFF. DNA for the CDR3: TGTGCCAGCAGCTCGTCGGGACAGACCTACAATGAGCAGTTCTTC.

V and J are TRBV27 and TRBJ1-1, with 10 positions matching TRBD1. The CDR3 extends over 15 amino acids. Losses at the gene ends were 8 bases for V and 1 base for J; bases not matched to a gene: 7. CDR1 and CDR2 from the germline V gene are MNHEY and SMNVEV (reference sequence). CDR3 in DNA: TGTGCCAGCTCGGGGACAGGGGACCCGAACACTGAAGCTTTCTTT. This translates into CASSGTGDPNTEAFF.

This chain uses TRBV6-5 with TRBJ2-2; D is unresolved. This CDR3 is built from 15 residues. Trimming stripped 0 bases from V and 8 bases from J, with 13 bases between. Germline assignment: CDR1 MNHEY and CDR2 SVGAGI. CDR3 in amino acids: CASSYSRWSQGELFF. In DNA form, the CDR3 reads TGTGCCAGCAGTTACTCCCGGTGGAGTCAGGGGGAGCTGTTTTTT.

The chain employs TRBV5-5 and TRBJ2-5; TRBD1 agrees at 7 bases. Germline assignment: CDR1 SGHKS and CDR2 YYEKEE (reference sequence). CDR3 length: 14 residues. V gave up 0 bases and J gave up 5 bases; unmatched junction bases: 4. CDR3 sequence (DNA): TGTGCCAGCAGCTTGGAAGGGGGCAGGGAGACCCAGTACTTC. This codes for CASSLEGGRETQYF.

As for this clone: The sample carries other DNA sequences with the same CDR3. The chain joins TRBV30 to TRBJ2-3; 11 bases line up with TRBD1. CDR1 is GTSNPN and CDR2 is SVGIG in the germline V gene (reference sequence). V was pared by 6 bases and J by 3 bases, with 2 bases of the junction left unmatched. The CDR3 spans 13 residues. The DNA of the CDR3 is TGTGCCTGCCGGGACAGGGGGACAGATACGCAGTATTTT. It encodes CACRDRGTDTQYF.

The rearrangement links TRBV4-1 to TRBJ2-5; a possible D gene is TRBD2 (5 bases). V was cut by 6 bases and J by 10 bases, with 18 bases left in between. The CDR3 has 13 residues. CDR1 and CDR2 from the germline V gene are MGHRA and YSYEKL. CDR3 nucleotides: TGCGCCAGCAGTTTAGTCCCAGGTCGGGGCCAGTACTTC. Its protein is CASSLVPGRGQYF.

CDR3 residues: CASSLIAGLITEAFF. CDR3 in DNA: TGTGCCAGCAGCTTAATCGCAGGGTTGATCACTGAAGCTTTCTTT. The genes are TRBV7-9 and TRBJ1-1; tentative D call: TRBD1 (5 bases). The CDR3 is 15 residues long. Germline loops: CDR1 SEHNR, CDR2 FQNEAQ (reference sequence). Trimming stripped 2 bases from V and 4 bases from J, with 14 bases between.